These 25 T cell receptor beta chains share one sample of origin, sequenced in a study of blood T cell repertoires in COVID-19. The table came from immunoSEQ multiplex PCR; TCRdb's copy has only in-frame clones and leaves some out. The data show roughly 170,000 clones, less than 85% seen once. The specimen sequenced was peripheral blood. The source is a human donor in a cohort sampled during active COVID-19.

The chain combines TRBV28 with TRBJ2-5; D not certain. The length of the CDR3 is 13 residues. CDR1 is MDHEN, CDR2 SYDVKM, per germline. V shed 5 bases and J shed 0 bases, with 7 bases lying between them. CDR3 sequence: CASSMTYQETQYF. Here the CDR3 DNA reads TGTGCCAGCAGTATGACATACCAAGAGACCCAGTACTTC.

The CDR3: CASSVGNRGYEKLFF. The CDR3 DNA is TGTGCCAGCAGTGTGGGCAACAGGGGGTATGAAAAACTGTTTTTT. The rearrangement joins TRBV5-4 to TRBJ1-4; 8 bases align to TRBD1. Trimming cost V 5 bases and J 6 bases; bases outside gene matches: 9. CDR1 SGHNT and CDR2 YYREEE come from the germline V gene (reference sequence). This CDR3 contains 15 residues.

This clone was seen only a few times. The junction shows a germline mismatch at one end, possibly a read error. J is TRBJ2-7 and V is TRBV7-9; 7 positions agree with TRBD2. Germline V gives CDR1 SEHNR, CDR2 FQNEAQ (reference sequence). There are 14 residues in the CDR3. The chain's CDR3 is CASSLGTIPYEQYF. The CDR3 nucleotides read TGTGCCAGCAGTTTAGGGACTATTCCCTACGAGCAGTACTTC. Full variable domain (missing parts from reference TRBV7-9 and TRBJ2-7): DTGVSQNPRHKITKRGQNVTFRCDPISEHNRLYWYRQTLGQGPEFLTYFQNEAQLEKSRLLSDRFSAERPKGSFSTLEIQRTEQGDSAMYLCASSLGTIPYEQYFGPGTRLTVT.

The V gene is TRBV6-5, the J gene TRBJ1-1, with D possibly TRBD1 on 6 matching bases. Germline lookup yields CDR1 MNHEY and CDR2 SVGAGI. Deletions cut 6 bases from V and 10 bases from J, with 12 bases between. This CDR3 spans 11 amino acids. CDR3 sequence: CASSLLGGAFF. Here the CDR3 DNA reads TGTGCCAGCAGCCTGCTAGGGGGAGCTTTCTTT.

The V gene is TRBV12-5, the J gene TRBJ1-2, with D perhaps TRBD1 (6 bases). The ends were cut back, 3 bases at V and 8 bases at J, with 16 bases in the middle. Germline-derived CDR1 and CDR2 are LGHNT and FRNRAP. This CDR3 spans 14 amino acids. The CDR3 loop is CASGFDGTIQGYTF. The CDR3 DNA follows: TGTGCTAGTGGTTTTGACGGGACAATTCAGGGCTACACCTTC.

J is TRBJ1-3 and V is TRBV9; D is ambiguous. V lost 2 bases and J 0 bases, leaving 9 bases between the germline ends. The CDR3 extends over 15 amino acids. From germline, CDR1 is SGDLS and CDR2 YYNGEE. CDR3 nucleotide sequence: TGTGCCAGCAGCGTGTCCCCTTCCTCTGGAAACACCATATATTTT. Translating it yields CASSVSPSSGNTIYF.

CDR3 coding DNA: TGTGCCAGCAGTCCAACAGATACGCAGTATTTT. Translation: CASSPTDTQYF. V is TRBV2 and J is TRBJ2-3; D is unresolved. Per germline, CDR1 SNHLY and CDR2 FYNNEI. Trimming removed 5 bases at V and 3 bases at J, with 3 bases between. The CDR3 totals 11 residues.

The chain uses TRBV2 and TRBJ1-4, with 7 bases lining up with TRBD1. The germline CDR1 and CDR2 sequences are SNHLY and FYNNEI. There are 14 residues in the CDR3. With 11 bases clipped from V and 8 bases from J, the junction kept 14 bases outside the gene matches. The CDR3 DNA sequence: TGTGCCGGCTACAGAACAGGGGTCGAAGAAAAACTGTTTTTT. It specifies CAGYRTGVEEKLFF. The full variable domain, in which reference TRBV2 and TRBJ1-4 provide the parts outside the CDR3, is EPEVTQTPSHQVTQMGQEVILRCVPISNHLYFYWYRQILGQKVEFLVSFYNNEISEKSEIFDDQFSVERPDGSNFTLKIRSTKLEDSAMYFCAGYRTGVEEKLFFGSGTQLSVL.

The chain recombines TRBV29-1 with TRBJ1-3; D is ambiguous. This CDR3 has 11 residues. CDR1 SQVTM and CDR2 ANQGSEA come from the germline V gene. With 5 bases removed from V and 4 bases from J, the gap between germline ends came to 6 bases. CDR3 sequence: CSVLSGNTIYF. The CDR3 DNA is TGCAGCGTTTTGTCGGGAAACACCATATATTTT.

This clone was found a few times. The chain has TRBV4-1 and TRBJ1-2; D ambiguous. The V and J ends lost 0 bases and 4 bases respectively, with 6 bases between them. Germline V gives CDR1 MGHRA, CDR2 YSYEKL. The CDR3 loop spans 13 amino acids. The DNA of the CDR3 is TGCGCCAGCAGCCAAGATGTCGTCTATGGCTACACCTTC. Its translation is CASSQDVVYGYTF.

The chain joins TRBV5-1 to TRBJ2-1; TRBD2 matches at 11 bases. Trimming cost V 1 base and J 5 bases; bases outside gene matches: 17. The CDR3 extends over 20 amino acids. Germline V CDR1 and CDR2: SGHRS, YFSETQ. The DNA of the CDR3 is TGCGCCAGCAGCTTGCAGGTAGCGGGGGGGCAGTGGCACACGAACAATGAGCAGTTCTTC. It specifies CASSLQVAGGQWHTNNEQFF. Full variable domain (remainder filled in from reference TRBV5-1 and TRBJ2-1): KAGVTQTPRYLIKTRGQQVTLSCSPISGHRSVSWYQQTPGQGLQFLFEYFSETQRNKGNFPGRFSGRQFSNSRSEMNVSTLELGDSALYLCASSLQVAGGQWHTNNEQFFGPGTRLTVL.

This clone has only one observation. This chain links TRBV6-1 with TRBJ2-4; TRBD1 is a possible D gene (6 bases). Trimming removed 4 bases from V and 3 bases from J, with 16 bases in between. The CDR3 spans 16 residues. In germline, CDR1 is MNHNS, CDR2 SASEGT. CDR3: CASSGVTGTDKNIQYF. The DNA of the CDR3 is TGTGCCAGCAGTGGGGTCACAGGGACCGACAAAAACATTCAGTACTTC.

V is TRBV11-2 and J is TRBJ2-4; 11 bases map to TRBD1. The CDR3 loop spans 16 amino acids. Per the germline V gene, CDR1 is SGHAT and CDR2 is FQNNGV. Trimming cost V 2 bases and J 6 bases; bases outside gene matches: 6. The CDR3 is CASSLSPDRGRNIQYF. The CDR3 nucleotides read TGTGCCAGCAGCTTATCCCCGGACAGGGGGCGAAACATTCAGTACTTC.

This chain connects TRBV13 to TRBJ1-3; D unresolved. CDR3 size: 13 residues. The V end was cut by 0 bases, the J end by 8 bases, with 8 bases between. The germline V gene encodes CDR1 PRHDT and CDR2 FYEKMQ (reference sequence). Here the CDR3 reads CASSLGGDDTIYF. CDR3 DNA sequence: TGTGCCAGCAGCTTAGGGGGAGATGACACCATATATTTT.

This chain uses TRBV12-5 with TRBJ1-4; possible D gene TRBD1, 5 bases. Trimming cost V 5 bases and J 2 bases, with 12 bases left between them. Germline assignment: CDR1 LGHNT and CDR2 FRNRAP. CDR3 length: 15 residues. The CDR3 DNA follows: TGTGCTAGTGGTCAAGGGGTCATGACTAATGAAAAACTGTTTTTT. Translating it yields CASGQGVMTNEKLFF.

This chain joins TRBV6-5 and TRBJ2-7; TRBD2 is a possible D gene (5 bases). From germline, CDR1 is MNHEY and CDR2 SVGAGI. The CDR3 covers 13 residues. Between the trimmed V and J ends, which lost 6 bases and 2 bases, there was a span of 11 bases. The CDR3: CASRADGTYEQYF. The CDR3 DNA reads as TGTGCCAGCAGGGCGGACGGGACCTACGAGCAGTACTTC.

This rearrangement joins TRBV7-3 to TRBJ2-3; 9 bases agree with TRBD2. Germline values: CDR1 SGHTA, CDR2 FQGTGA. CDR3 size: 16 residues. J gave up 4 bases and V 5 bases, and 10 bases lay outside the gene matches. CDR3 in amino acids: CASSQGFGGGADTQYF. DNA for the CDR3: TGTGCCAGCAGCCAAGGATTTGGCGGGGGGGCAGATACGCAGTATTTT.

The CDR3 DNA is TGTGCCAGCAGGACACAGGGGGCAGGGTACGAGCAGTACTTC. Translation: CASRTQGAGYEQYF. The chain combines TRBV6-5 with TRBJ2-7, with 9 positions matching TRBD1. Germline-derived CDR1 and CDR2 are MNHEY and SVGAGI. V lost 6 bases to trimming and J lost 4 bases; unmatched junction nucleotides: 7. This CDR3 contains 14 residues.

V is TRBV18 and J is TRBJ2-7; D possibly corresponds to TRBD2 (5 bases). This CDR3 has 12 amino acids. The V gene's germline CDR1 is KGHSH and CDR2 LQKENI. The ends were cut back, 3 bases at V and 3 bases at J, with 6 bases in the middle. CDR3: CASSPGVYEQYF. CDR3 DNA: TGTGCCAGCTCACCGGGAGTCTACGAGCAGTACTTC.

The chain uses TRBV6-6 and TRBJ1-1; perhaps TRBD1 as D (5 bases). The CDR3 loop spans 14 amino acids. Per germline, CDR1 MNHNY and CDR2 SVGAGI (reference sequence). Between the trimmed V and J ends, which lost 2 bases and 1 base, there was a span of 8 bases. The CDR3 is CASSYKGKNTEAFF. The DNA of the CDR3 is TGTGCCAGCAGTTACAAGGGGAAGAACACTGAAGCTTTCTTT.

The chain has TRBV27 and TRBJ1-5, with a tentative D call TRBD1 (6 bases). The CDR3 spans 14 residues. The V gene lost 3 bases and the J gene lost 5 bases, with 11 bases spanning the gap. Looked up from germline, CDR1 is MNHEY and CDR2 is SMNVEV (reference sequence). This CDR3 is CASSLRGTDQPQHF. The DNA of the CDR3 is TGTGCCAGCAGTTTGAGGGGGACGGATCAGCCCCAGCATTTT.

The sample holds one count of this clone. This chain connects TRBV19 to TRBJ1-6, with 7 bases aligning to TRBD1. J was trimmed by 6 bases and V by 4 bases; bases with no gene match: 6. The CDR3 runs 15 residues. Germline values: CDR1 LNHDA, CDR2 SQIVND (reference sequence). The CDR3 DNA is TGTGCCAGTAGTAGCCTTACAGGGGTTAATTCACCCCTCCACTTT. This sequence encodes CASSSLTGVNSPLHF.

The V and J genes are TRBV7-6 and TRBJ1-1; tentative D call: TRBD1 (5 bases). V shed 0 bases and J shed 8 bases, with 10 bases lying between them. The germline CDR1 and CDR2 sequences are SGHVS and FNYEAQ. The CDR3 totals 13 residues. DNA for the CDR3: TGTGCCAGCAGCTTAGCGGGCGGGGACGAAGCTTTCTTT. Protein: CASSLAGGDEAFF.

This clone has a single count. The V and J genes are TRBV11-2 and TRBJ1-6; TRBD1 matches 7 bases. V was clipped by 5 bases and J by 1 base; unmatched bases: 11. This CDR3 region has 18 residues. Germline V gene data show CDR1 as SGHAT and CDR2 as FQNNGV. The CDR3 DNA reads TGTGCCAGCAGCCCAGACAGGGATTTTCTTTCCTATAATTCACCCCTCCACTTT. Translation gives CASSPDRDFLSYNSPLHF.

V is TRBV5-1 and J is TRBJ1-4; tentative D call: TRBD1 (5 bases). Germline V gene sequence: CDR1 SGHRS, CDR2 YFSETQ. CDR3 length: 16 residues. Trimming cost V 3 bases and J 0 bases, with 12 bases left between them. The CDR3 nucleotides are TGCGCCAGCAGCTGGGGGACTGTCACAACTAATGAAAAACTGTTTTTT. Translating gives CASSWGTVTTNEKLFF.